The 14 T cell receptor beta chains listed next were all sequenced from one sample in a study of Ad26.COV2.S vaccination and SARS-CoV-2 variants (dated by TCRdb to about 2021). Libraries were constructed by the immunoSEQ multiplex PCR assay. TCRdb holds this immuneACCESS table with in-frame rearrangements only. Some clones are missing; in checked studies, unresolved V genes explain under half, and the rest has no known cause. This sample comprises 300,000 to 400,000 clones, 85% of them detected only once. The top ten clones comprise less than 4% of the sample. What the treatment or condition label conveys for this sample: 15 to 20 received Ad26.COV2.S at low or high dose, single or two shots; about 5 received placebo; per-sample allocation not given. Repertoires of vaccine and placebo recipients were sequenced from samples collected on day 63 after the first injection. The sequencing here drew on peripheral blood, taken in a trial of Ad26.COV2.S vaccine versus placebo. The receptors originated from a person aged 18-60 years who received the Ad26.COV2.S COVID-19 vaccine or a placebo.

This rearrangement joins TRBV7-2 to TRBJ2-5; D may correspond to TRBD1 or TRBD2 (5 bases each). The CDR3 contains 14 residues. Germline loops: CDR1 SGHTA, CDR2 FQGNSA. Deletions cut 7 bases from V and 1 base from J, with 13 bases between. The CDR3 region is CASTRGAAQETQYF. The CDR3 DNA is TGTGCCAGCACAAGAGGGGCAGCCCAAGAGACCCAGTACTTC. The full variable domain, rest sourced from reference TRBV7-2 and TRBJ2-5, is GAGVSQSPSNKVTEKGKDVELRCDPISGHTALYWYRQSLGQGLEFLIYFQGNSAPDKSGLPSDRFSAERTGGSVSTLTIQRTQQEDSAVYLCASTRGAAQETQYFGPGTRLLVL.

The chain combines TRBV19 with TRBJ2-3, with TRBD2 as a possible D gene (6 bases). V was trimmed by 7 bases and J by 3 bases, leaving 17 bases between them. CDR1 is LNHDA, CDR2 SQIVND, per germline (reference sequence). The CDR3 has 15 residues. CDR3 nucleotide sequence: TGTGCCAGTAACATCGGGGGAAGGGAGACAGATACGCAGTATTTT. Encoded protein: CASNIGGRETDTQYF. The variable domain in full, with the rest retrieved from reference TRBV19 and TRBJ2-3, is DGGITQSPKYLFRKEGQNVTLSCEQNLNHDAMYWYRQDPGQGLRLIYYSQIVNDFQKGDIAEGYSVSREKKESFPLTVTSAQKNPTAFYLCASNIGGRETDTQYFGPGTRLTVL.

The chain joins TRBV7-9 to TRBJ2-7; tentatively, D is TRBD1 (6 bases). The V end was cut by 5 bases, the J end by 4 bases, with 21 bases between. CDR1 SEHNR and CDR2 FQNEAQ come from the germline V gene (reference sequence). The CDR3 is 16 residues long. The CDR3 here is CASSLTGQGSKYEQYF. CDR3 DNA: TGTGCCAGCAGCCTTACGGGACAAGGATCTAAATACGAGCAGTACTTC.

The chain carries TRBV5-5 and TRBJ2-3; the D call may be TRBD1 or TRBD2 (6 bases each). Trimming took off 4 bases at V and 0 bases at J, with 15 bases between the two ends. The CDR3 runs 16 residues. Per the germline V gene, CDR1 is SGHKS and CDR2 is YYEKEE (reference sequence). CDR3 loop: CASSTIRGRSTDTQYF. CDR3 DNA sequence: TGTGCCAGCAGCACAATACGGGGGCGGAGCACAGATACGCAGTATTTT. Full variable domain (rest looked up from reference TRBV5-5 and TRBJ2-3): DAGVTQSPTHLIKTRGQQVTLRCSPISGHKSVSWYQQVLGQGPQFIFQYYEKEERGRGNFPDRFSARQFPNYSSELNVNALLLGDSALYLCASSTIRGRSTDTQYFGPGTRLTVL.

The chain joins TRBV7-9 to TRBJ2-1, with 8 positions matching TRBD2. Germline trimming cut 3 bases from V and 8 bases from J; bases unmatched to any gene: 6. Germline V gene lookup returns CDR1 SEHNR and CDR2 FQNEAQ (reference sequence). CDR3 length: 14 amino acids. The CDR3 here is CASSLRTSWDEQFF. The CDR3 nucleotides are TGTGCCAGCAGCTTGAGGACTAGCTGGGATGAGCAGTTCTTC. The full variable domain, in which reference TRBV7-9 and TRBJ2-1 provide the parts outside the CDR3, is DTGVSQNPRHKITKRGQNVTFRCDPISEHNRLYWYRQTLGQGPEFLTYFQNEAQLEKSRLLSDRFSAERPKGSFSTLEIQRTEQGDSAMYLCASSLRTSWDEQFFGPGTRLTVL.

This chain links TRBV25-1 with TRBJ2-4; TRBD2 is a possible D gene (5 bases). The CDR3 runs 13 residues. V lost 2 bases to trimming and J lost 8 bases, with 10 bases between them. CDR1 and CDR2 from the germline V gene are MGHDK and SYGVNS. In nucleotides, the CDR3 is TGTGCCAGCAGTGAAGGGAGCCTAGACATTCAGTACTTC. Translating it yields CASSEGSLDIQYF. The whole variable domain, remainder taken from reference TRBV25-1 and TRBJ2-4, is EADIYQTPRYLVIGTGKKITLECSQTMGHDKMYWYQQDPGMELHLIHYSYGVNSTEKGDLSSESTVSRIRTEHFPLTLESARPSHTSQYLCASSEGSLDIQYFGAGTRLSVL.

The V gene is TRBV6-2 or TRBV6-3, the J gene TRBJ1-5; TRBD1 is a possible D gene (5 bases). The V gene's germline CDR1 is MNHEY and CDR2 SVGEGT. With 4 bases removed from V and 3 bases from J, the gap between germline ends came to 16 bases. CDR3 size: 16 residues. The CDR3 DNA reads TGTGCCAGCAGTTTAACCTTTGGACAAACCAATCAGCCCCAGCATTTT. This sequence encodes CASSLTFGQTNQPQHF.

The rearrangement links TRBV7-9 to TRBJ1-1; D is unresolved. This CDR3 has 14 amino acids. Germline CDR1 is SEHNR and CDR2 is FQNEAQ (reference sequence). V was shortened by 1 base and J by 0 bases, with 6 bases between the two germline ends. CDR3 coding DNA: TGTGCCAGCAGCTTAGTGCAGATGAACACTGAAGCTTTCTTT. Amino acid sequence: CASSLVQMNTEAFF.

This rearrangement joins TRBV7-6 to TRBJ2-5; D is ambiguous. The length of the CDR3 is 15 residues. Trimming stripped 1 base from V and 1 base from J, with 10 bases between. Germline CDR1 is SGHVS and CDR2 is FNYEAQ. CDR3 sequence: CASSLDAGPQETQYF. CDR3 in DNA: TGTGCCAGCAGCTTAGACGCTGGGCCCCAAGAGACCCAGTACTTC.

In DNA form, the CDR3 reads TGTGCCTGGAGTGAACGGCGTAGAGACGAGCAGTACTTC. The encoded protein is CAWSERRRDEQYF. The chain couples TRBV30 to TRBJ2-7, with D unresolved. The CDR3 totals 13 residues. CDR1 and CDR2 from the germline V gene are GTSNPN and SVGIG (reference sequence). Trimming stripped 1 base from V and 5 bases from J, with 12 bases between.

The chain combines TRBV14 with TRBJ1-6; tentative D call: TRBD1 (5 bases). Germline V gives CDR1 SGHDN, CDR2 FVKESK. The length of the CDR3 is 16 residues. The V and J ends lost 5 bases and 1 base respectively, with 12 bases between them. The CDR3 region is CASSGGQGSYNSPLHF. CDR3 DNA: TGTGCCAGCAGCGGCGGGCAGGGTTCCTATAATTCACCCCTCCACTTT. Based on the CDR3 plus reference TRBV14 and TRBJ1-6, the full variable domain is EAGVTQFPSHSVIEKGQTVTLRCDPISGHDNLYWYRRVMGKEIKFLLHFVKESKQDESGMPNNRFLAERTGGTYSTLKVQPAELEDSGVYFCASSGGQGSYNSPLHFGNGTRLTVT.

Only a few counts were recorded for this clone. The rearrangement links TRBV6-5 to TRBJ1-1; D not certain. Germline V CDR1 and CDR2: MNHEY, SVGAGI. CDR3 length: 14 residues. The V and J ends lost 6 bases and 1 base respectively, with 12 bases between them. DNA for the CDR3: TGTGCCAGCAGCAACGAAAGGGCGAACACTGAAGCTTTCTTT. It is translated as CASSNERANTEAFF.

The chain links TRBV7-6 to TRBJ2-1, with a weak D call TRBD2 (5 bases). V was pared by 2 bases and J by 5 bases, with 13 bases between. The CDR3 loop spans 15 amino acids. The germline CDR1 and CDR2 sequences are SGHVS and FNYEAQ. CDR3 in DNA: TGTGCCAGCAGCTTAACGAGGGAGCCTGACAATGAGCAGTTCTTC. Its translation: CASSLTREPDNEQFF.

The rearrangement uses TRBV7-9 and TRBJ2-5, with 7 bases aligning to TRBD2. The V and J ends lost 3 bases and 2 bases, in that order; junction bases with no gene match: 6. There are 15 residues in the CDR3. Germline CDR1 and CDR2: SEHNR and FQNEAQ (reference sequence). The CDR3 coding sequence is TGTGCCAGCAGCTTGGCGGGGGACGTACAAGAGACCCAGTACTTC. Amino acids: CASSLAGDVQETQYF.